A selection of T cell receptor beta chains follows, all from one sample in a study of shared clonotypes between healthy human individuals. Assay used: immunoSEQ multiplex PCR; TCRdb lists only in-frame clones, some missing. The table records approximately 2,200,000 clones, 85% to 95% of them present only once. Material: naive CD8+ T cells from PBMCs. These receptors all come from a man aged 18 to 29 in good health. Some clones in this sample may be carry-over from other donors' samples. The CDR3 runs from the conserved cysteine through the conserved F or W. Fields, in order: clone size, V gene, J gene, CDR3 protein. A row's size may be missing; if present it is once, few, many or a size class.

-	TRBV27	TRBJ2-4	CASSSDNTGRNIQYF
-	TRBV9	TRBJ2-1	CASSVGTGRNNEQFF
-	TRBV7-8	TRBJ2-3	CASSLGLAGGPFVRYF
-	TRBV11-2	TRBJ2-6	CASSFSRDSGANVLTF
-	TRBV9	TRBJ1-1	CASSEGPGNTEAFF
-	TRBV5-3	TRBJ1-1	CARSLPQIMNTEAFF
-	TRBV7-6	TRBJ2-6	CASSPWVVGGLNSGANVLTF
-	TRBV7-2	TRBJ2-7	CASSLGGTTYEQYF
-	TRBV7-2	TRBJ2-7	CASSLELAGRYEQYF
-	TRBV28	TRBJ2-5	CASSHTGGTDQETQYF
-	TRBV9	TRBJ2-7	CASSVAALPYEQYF
once	TRBV27	TRBJ2-2	CASSLLSGELFF
-	TRBV5-5	TRBJ2-3	CASSFLRVSTDTQYF
-	TRBV7-9	TRBJ2-7	CASSPPGRGNEQYF
few	TRBV7-9	TRBJ1-1	CASSIGGTEAFF
-	TRBV29-1	TRBJ2-3	CSVFIGGTQYF
once	TRBV6-1	TRBJ1-1	CASSELGDFEAFF
-	TRBV28	TRBJ1-1	CASSFGTGSEAFF
once	TRBV2	TRBJ2-7	CASSGTGRSSYEQYF
-	TRBV7-9	TRBJ2-1	CATEGVAGEVYNEQFF
-	TRBV7-9	TRBJ2-1	CASSSGLADNEQFF